This passage covers 20 T cell receptor beta chains from one sample sequenced in a study of Graves' ophthalmopathy and Graves' hyperthyroidism. The authors amplified TCR beta CDR3 regions, and they did so from RNA transcripts for repertoire sequencing. Investigators did first-round RT-PCR with HTBI primers, then second-round multiplex PCR. TCRdb passed the multiplex PCR reads through MiXCR, listing each CDR3 protein once. The repertoire has about 210,000 distinct CDR3 sequences, under 30% of them found once; the top ten carry approximately 9.1%. Input material: peripheral blood. The origin of the receptors is a man aged 45-65 years with Graves' ophthalmopathy.

The sample holds many counts of this clonotype. This chain joins TRBV19 and TRBJ2-4, with a possible D match to TRBD2 (5 bases). This CDR3 contains 17 residues. V lost 5 bases to trimming and J lost 7 bases, with 24 bases between them. CDR1 and CDR2 (germline): LNHDA, SQIVND (reference sequence). The CDR3 is CASSARDYPQPYNIQYF. The CDR3 DNA sequence: TGTGCCAGTAGTGCCCGGGATTACCCGCAGCCTTACAACATTCAGTACTTC. The full variable domain, rest sourced from reference TRBV19 and TRBJ2-4, is DGGITQSPKYLFRKEGQNVTLSCEQNLNHDAMYWYRQDPGQGLRLIYYSQIVNDFQKGDIAEGYSVSREKKESFPLTVTSAQKNPTAFYLCASSARDYPQPYNIQYFGAGTRLSVL.

This sequence joins TRBV19 and TRBJ1-1; 7 bases are a match to TRBD1. Trimming cost V 7 bases and J 3 bases; bases outside gene matches: 17. The CDR3 loop spans 17 amino acids. From germline, CDR1 is LNHDA and CDR2 SQIVND (reference sequence). The CDR3 spells CASTRGRDSNLHTEAFF. The CDR3 coding sequence is TGTGCCAGTACCCGGGGGAGGGACAGCAATCTACACACTGAAGCTTTCTTT.

This clonotype was seen repeatedly, ten times or more. This chain links TRBV20-1 with TRBJ2-7, with D perhaps matching TRBD2 (5 bases). Germline V CDR1 and CDR2: DFQATT, SNEGSKA (reference sequence). CDR3 length: 15 residues. V dropped 0 bases and J dropped 2 bases, with 14 bases sitting between them. CDR3 sequence (DNA): TGCAGTGCTAGAGATCGGCGACTACCTACCTACGAGCAGTACTTC. The encoded protein is CSARDRRLPTYEQYF.

The chain has TRBV5-1 and TRBJ2-7; D possibly corresponds to TRBD1 (5 bases). CDR1 is SGHRS and CDR2 is YFSETQ in the germline V gene. V gave up 4 bases and J gave up 3 bases, with 14 bases separating them. The CDR3 is made up of 14 amino acids. The chain's CDR3 is CASSPIGANYEQYF. The DNA of the CDR3 is TGCGCCAGCAGCCCCATTGGGGCCAACTACGAGCAGTACTTC.

The chain links TRBV12-5 to TRBJ2-2; D may be TRBD1 (6 bases). V lost 2 bases, J lost 5 bases, and 18 bases lay in between. Germline V gives CDR1 LGHNT, CDR2 FRNRAP. The CDR3 has 17 amino acids. CDR3 DNA: TGTGCTAGTGGTTTGTCGTCGGACAGTTCCCTAACCGGGGAGCTGTTTTTT. As protein: CASGLSSDSSLTGELFF.

In this sample, this clonotype turned up many times. The chain employs TRBV6-2 or TRBV6-3 and TRBJ2-7, with a possible D match to TRBD2 (5 bases). V lost 6 bases and J lost 3, with 9 bases in between. This CDR3 spans 12 amino acids. In germline, CDR1 is MNHEY, CDR2 SVGEGT. The CDR3 protein is CASSGINYEQYF. The CDR3 DNA sequence: TGTGCCAGCAGCGGGATCAACTACGAGCAGTACTTC.

This clonotype showed up many times. CDR3 coding DNA: TGTGCCAGCAGGATTGGGTTGGAAGCTTTCTTT. Translating gives CASRIGLEAFF. The rearrangement joins TRBV6-5 to TRBJ1-1; D gene unclear. The CDR3 is 11 amino acids. Germline-derived CDR1 and CDR2 are MNHEY and SVGAGI. Trimming left V 6 bases short and J 8 bases short, with 10 bases between.

This clonotype appeared many times. The chain is built from TRBV20-1 and TRBJ2-5; 12 nucleotides match TRBD2. Per the germline V gene, CDR1 is DFQATT and CDR2 is SNEGSKA (reference sequence). The CDR3 consists of 16 residues. Trimming cost V 6 bases and J 5 bases; bases outside gene matches: 13. The CDR3 loop reads CSAPRSLAGGFETQYF. CDR3 sequence (DNA): TGCAGTGCGCCTCGGAGCCTAGCGGGAGGGTTTGAGACCCAGTACTTC.

V usage is TRBV20-1 and J usage is TRBJ2-7, with 9 bases fitting TRBD2. The junction had 0 bases not matched to a gene; V was cut back by 1 base and J by 2 bases. CDR3 length equals 13 residues. From germline, CDR1 is DFQATT and CDR2 SNEGSKA (reference sequence). The DNA of the CDR3 is TGCAGTGCTAGAGGGACTAGCGCCTACGAGCAGTACTTC. Amino acids: CSARGTSAYEQYF.

This chain uses TRBV30 with TRBJ2-2; D ambiguous. The V gene lost 3 bases and the J gene lost 7 bases, with 9 bases spanning the gap. Per germline, CDR1 GTSNPN and CDR2 SVGIG (reference sequence). This CDR3 has 12 amino acids. CDR3 sequence: CAWSYNGGELFF. The CDR3 bases are TGTGCCTGGAGCTACAATGGCGGGGAGCTGTTTTTT.

This clonotype came up many times. This chain uses TRBV10-3 with TRBJ1-1, with D possibly TRBD1 on 6 matching bases. The V and J ends lost 0 bases and 3 bases respectively, with 17 bases between them. Germline-derived CDR1 and CDR2 are ENHRY and SYGVKD. This CDR3 comprises 17 residues. CDR3 nucleotides: TGTGCCATCAGTGAGTCGACCTCCGGGACAAGTGACACTGAAGCTTTCTTT. Protein: CAISESTSGTSDTEAFF.

In its sample, this clonotype was seen many times. The chain is built from TRBV4-1 and TRBJ2-7; possible D gene TRBD1, 5 bases. The CDR3 is 13 amino acids. With 5 bases removed from V and 3 bases from J, the gap between germline ends came to 11 bases. Per germline, CDR1 MGHRA and CDR2 YSYEKL. CDR3 coding DNA: TGCGCCAGCAGCAAAGGACACCGCTACGAGCAGTACTTC. Translated, it gives CASSKGHRYEQYF.

This clonotype was seen repeatedly, ten times or more. V gene TRBV12-3 or TRBV12-4 combines with J gene TRBJ1-1; weak D call: TRBD1 (5 bases). Trimming removed 8 bases at V and 5 bases at J, with 15 bases between. This CDR3 contains 13 residues. In nucleotides, the CDR3 is TGTGCCAGCGTTCAGGGAATAAATACTGAAGCTTTCTTT. Its translation: CASVQGINTEAFF.

This clonotype was counted at least ten times. The V call is TRBV6-1, the J call TRBJ1-1, with 7 bases lining up with TRBD1. Germline V CDR1 and CDR2: MNHNS, SASEGT. The CDR3 is 12 residues long. The V and J ends lost 6 bases and 7 bases, in that order; junction bases with no gene match: 5. CDR3 in amino acids: CASSNRGGEAFF. CDR3 DNA: TGTGCCAGCAGCAACAGGGGCGGTGAAGCTTTCTTT.

Many counts were recorded for this clonotype. The chain links TRBV10-3 to TRBJ1-5, with a possible D match to TRBD1 (6 bases). CDR1 is ENHRY, CDR2 SYGVKD, per germline. Trimming pared 3 bases from V and 6 bases from J, leaving 9 bases between. The CDR3 runs to 13 residues. CDR3 loop: CAISEGGAQPQHF. CDR3 DNA: TGTGCCATCAGTGAAGGGGGGGCTCAGCCCCAGCATTTT.

This clonotype was seen ten or more times. V usage is TRBV11-2 and J usage is TRBJ1-6; D perhaps matches TRBD1 (5 bases). With 7 bases removed from V and 0 bases from J, the gap between germline ends came to 10 bases. Germline V CDR1 and CDR2: SGHAT, FQNNGV. This CDR3 spans 15 amino acids. CDR3 DNA sequence: TGTGCCAGCAACCGAGGGACCTCCTATAATTCACCCCTCCACTTT. Translating it yields CASNRGTSYNSPLHF.

This clonotype showed up many times. The V and J genes are TRBV11-2 and TRBJ2-5; D is possibly TRBD1 (6 bases). Trimming left V 7 bases short and J 5 bases short, with 14 bases between. Germline V gene data show CDR1 as SGHAT and CDR2 as FQNNGV. This CDR3 spans 13 amino acids. As DNA, the CDR3 is TGTGCCAGCACCTGGGGGCAGGGTGAGACCCAGTACTTC. Translating it yields CASTWGQGETQYF.

The chain combines TRBV20-1 with TRBJ1-5, with a weak D call TRBD1 (5 bases). Looked up from germline, CDR1 is DFQATT and CDR2 is SNEGSKA (reference sequence). CDR3 length: 10 residues. V lost 7 bases, J lost 9 bases, and 10 bases lay in between. The CDR3 protein is CSVGGVPQHF. CDR3 coding DNA: TGCAGTGTGGGGGGGGTGCCCCAGCATTTT.

This sequence joins TRBV27 and TRBJ1-1; 8 positions agree with TRBD1. The CDR3 runs to 15 residues. Germline CDR1 MNHEY, CDR2 SMNVEV (reference sequence). The trim removed 8 bases at V and 2 bases at J, leaving 10 bases unmatched. The CDR3 sequence is CASDGQGRRNTEAFF. The DNA of the CDR3 is TGTGCCAGCGACGGACAGGGAAGGAGAAACACTGAAGCTTTCTTT.

The chain uses TRBV7-8 and TRBJ1-1; the D gene is possibly TRBD1 (5 bases). CDR3 length: 14 amino acids. V was pared by 10 bases and J by 3 bases, with 18 bases between. CDR1 and CDR2 (germline): SGHVS, FQNEAQ. Here the CDR3 reads CATIGWQGDTEAFF. The DNA of the CDR3 is TGTGCCACCATAGGGTGGCAGGGTGACACTGAAGCTTTCTTT.